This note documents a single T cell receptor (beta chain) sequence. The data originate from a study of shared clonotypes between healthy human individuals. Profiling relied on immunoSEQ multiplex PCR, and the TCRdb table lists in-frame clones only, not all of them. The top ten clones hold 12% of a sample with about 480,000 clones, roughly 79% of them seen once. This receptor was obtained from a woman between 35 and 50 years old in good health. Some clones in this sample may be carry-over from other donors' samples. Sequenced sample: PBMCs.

The CDR3 loop reads CASRGAPSEKLFF. As DNA, the CDR3 is TGTGCCAGCAGGGGGGCCCCCTCTGAAAAACTGTTTTTT. V usage is TRBV28 and J usage is TRBJ1-4; a weak D match, TRBD1 (6 bases). The CDR3 loop spans 13 amino acids. V was clipped by 6 bases and J by 7 bases, with 12 bases between them. Germline CDR1 reads MDHEN; CDR2 reads SYDVKM.